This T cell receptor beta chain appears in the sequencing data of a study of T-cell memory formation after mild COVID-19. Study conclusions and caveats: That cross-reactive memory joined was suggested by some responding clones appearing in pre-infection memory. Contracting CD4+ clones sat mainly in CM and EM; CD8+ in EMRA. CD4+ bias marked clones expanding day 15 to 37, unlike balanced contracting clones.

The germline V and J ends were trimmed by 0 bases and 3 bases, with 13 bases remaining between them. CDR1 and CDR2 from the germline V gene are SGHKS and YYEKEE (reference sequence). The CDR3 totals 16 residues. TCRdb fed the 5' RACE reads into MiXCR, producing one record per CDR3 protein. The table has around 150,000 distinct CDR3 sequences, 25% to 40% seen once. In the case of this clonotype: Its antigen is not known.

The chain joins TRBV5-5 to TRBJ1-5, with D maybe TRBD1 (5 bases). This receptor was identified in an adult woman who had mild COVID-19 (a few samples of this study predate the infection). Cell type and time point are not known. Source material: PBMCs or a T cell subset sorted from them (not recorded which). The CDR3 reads CASSLAAQGANQPQHF. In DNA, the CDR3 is TGTGCCAGCAGCTTGGCGGCCCAAGGGGCCAATCAGCCCCAGCATTTT.